Below, 10 T cell receptor beta chains from the same sample are listed, as sequenced in a study of PD-1 blockade in mismatch repair-deficient tumors. Assay: immunoSEQ multiplex PCR; the TCRdb copy retains only in-frame clones and omits some. The data show 120,000 or so clones, 88% seen once. The sample consisted of peripheral blood, taken 72 weeks after starting pembrolizumab. The receptors come from an adult with mismatch repair-deficient cancer.

V usage is TRBV27 and J usage is TRBJ2-1, with D possibly matching TRBD1 (6 bases). Trimming pared 6 bases from V and 5 bases from J, leaving 17 bases between. The CDR3 extends over 15 amino acids. The germline V gene encodes CDR1 MNHEY and CDR2 SMNVEV (reference sequence). CDR3 bases: TGTGCCAGCAGACGGACAGCCACGATTGACAATGAGCAGTTCTTC. This codes for CASRRTATIDNEQFF.

The CDR3 DNA reads TGCAGCGGGCAGGGGCGCTCTGGCTACACCTTC. This codes for CSGQGRSGYTF. J is TRBJ1-2 and V is TRBV29-1; D perhaps matches TRBD1 (6 bases). CDR1 and CDR2 from the germline V gene are SQVTM and ANQGSEA. V gave up 7 bases and J gave up 7 bases, with 13 bases separating them. CDR3 size: 11 residues. The full variable domain, its missing parts supplied by reference TRBV29-1 and TRBJ1-2, is SAVISQKPSRDICQRGTSLTIQCQVDSQVTMMFWYRQQPGQSLTLIATANQGSEATYESGFVIDKFPISRPNLTFSTLTVSNMSPEDSSIYLCSGQGRSGYTFGSGTRLTVV.

V gene TRBV4-3 combines with J gene TRBJ2-5, with a possible D match to TRBD2 (5 bases). The CDR3 consists of 14 residues. CDR1 LGHNA and CDR2 YSLEER come from the germline V gene. V dropped 4 bases and J dropped 2 bases, with 11 bases sitting between them. The CDR3 DNA is TGCGCCAGCAGCCGAGGACTGTCGCAAGAGACCCAGTACTTC. Translation: CASSRGLSQETQYF.

V usage is TRBV4-3 and J usage is TRBJ1-2, with 8 nucleotides matching TRBD1. CDR1 and CDR2 (germline): LGHNA, YSLEER. After removal of 5 bases from V and 13 bases from J, the junction contained 15 bases not matched to a gene. This CDR3 is built from 14 residues. The CDR3 region has the DNA TGCGCCAGCAGCTATACGGGACAGGTCGAGGTTAGCACCTTC. Protein: CASSYTGQVEVSTF.

This sequence joins TRBV7-2 and TRBJ2-5; D gene unclear. The CDR3 spans 14 residues. Trimming stripped 1 base from V and 0 bases from J, with 6 bases between. Germline values: CDR1 SGHTA, CDR2 FQGNSA. The CDR3 is CASSLDDNQETQYF. CDR3 coding DNA: TGTGCCAGCAGCTTAGATGACAACCAAGAGACCCAGTACTTC.

The J gene is TRBJ2-5, the V gene TRBV27, with 10 bases lining up with TRBD1. The CDR3 consists of 16 residues. Unmatched junction bases numbered 10, after V lost 5 bases and J lost 4 bases. Germline lookup yields CDR1 MNHEY and CDR2 SMNVEV (reference sequence). The CDR3 spells CASSPTGTGVGETQYF. The DNA of the CDR3 is TGTGCCAGCAGTCCCACCGGGACAGGGGTGGGAGAGACCCAGTACTTC.

The CDR3 loop is CASSPRRGDSYEQYF. The CDR3 nucleotides read TGTGCCAGCTCACCCCGACGGGGGGACTCCTACGAGCAGTACTTC. The chain combines TRBV18 with TRBJ2-7, with 7 nucleotides matching TRBD2. This CDR3 has 15 amino acids. The germline CDR1 and CDR2 sequences are KGHSH and LQKENI. Losses at the gene ends were 3 bases for V and 0 bases for J; bases not matched to a gene: 5.

V usage is TRBV10-3 and J usage is TRBJ2-2; 16 nucleotides agree with TRBD2. The CDR3 has 16 amino acids. Germline V gives CDR1 ENHRY, CDR2 SYGVKD. The J segment lost 2 bases and the V segment lost 11 bases, leaving 5 bases of the junction unmatched. CDR3 sequence (DNA): TGTGCCGGTGGGACTAGCGGGAGGGTCAACACCGGGGAGCTGTTTTTT. It translates to CAGGTSGRVNTGELFF.

This chain uses TRBV6-1 with TRBJ2-7, with TRBD1 matching over 7 bases. V lost 8 bases and J lost 0; bases outside the gene matches: 1. Germline V CDR1 and CDR2: MNHNS, SASEGT. The CDR3 is made up of 12 amino acids. CDR3 in DNA: TGTGCCAGCGGGGACAGCTCCTACGAGCAGTACTTC. It translates to CASGDSSYEQYF.

V usage is TRBV4-1 and J usage is TRBJ2-7; TRBD2 matches at 10 bases. Germline CDR1 reads MGHRA; CDR2 reads YSYEKL. The CDR3 is made up of 17 amino acids. Losses at the gene ends were 0 bases for V and 4 bases for J; bases not matched to a gene: 9. The CDR3 region is CASSQDVEREGRYEQYF. DNA for the CDR3: TGCGCCAGCAGCCAAGATGTAGAGCGGGAGGGCCGGTACGAGCAGTACTTC.